This passage covers 20 T cell receptor beta chains from one sample sequenced in a study of PD-1 blockade in classical Hodgkin lymphoma. Time point here: cycle 4 day 1 (C4D1), after 5 to 7 weeks of nivolumab. Each patient's relapse followed autologous stem cell transplantation, and brentuximab vedotin exposure varied. The table came from immunoSEQ multiplex PCR; TCRdb's copy has only in-frame clones and leaves some out. The sample includes tens of thousands of clones, around 78% seen only once; the top ten take less than 10%. Specimen: peripheral blood mononuclear cells (PBMCs), collected before the fourth cycle of nivolumab. These receptors came from a human donor with classical Hodgkin lymphoma.

The genes are TRBV19 and TRBJ2-3, with D unclear. The V gene's germline CDR1 is LNHDA and CDR2 SQIVND (reference sequence). This CDR3 has 17 amino acids. Trimming stripped 4 bases from V and 0 bases from J, with 17 bases between. Written as DNA, the CDR3 is TGTGCCAGTAGTACCGCTTGGGCGCACTATAGCACAGATACGCAGTATTTT. Its protein is CASSTAWAHYSTDTQYF.

The rearrangement links TRBV27 to TRBJ2-1; tentatively, D is TRBD1 (6 bases). CDR1 and CDR2 from the germline V gene are MNHEY and SMNVEV (reference sequence). The CDR3 spans 16 residues. V shed 3 bases and J shed 0 bases, with 12 bases lying between them. This CDR3 reads CASSFTGSGSYNEQFF. In nucleotides, the CDR3 is TGTGCCAGCAGTTTCACAGGGTCTGGCTCCTACAATGAGCAGTTCTTC.

This CDR3 is CASSLIDGNTIYF. CDR3 nucleotides: TGTGCCAGCAGCTTAATTGATGGAAACACCATATATTTT. The V call is TRBV11-2, the J call TRBJ1-3; no reliable D call. This CDR3 is 13 amino acids long. The germline V gene has CDR1 SGHAT and CDR2 FQNNGV. V was shortened by 2 bases and J by 3 bases, with 5 bases between the two germline ends.

The chain recombines TRBV7-8 with TRBJ1-2, with 7 positions matching TRBD1. CDR1 is SGHVS and CDR2 is FQNEAQ in the germline V gene. The CDR3 is made up of 13 amino acids. Unmatched junction bases numbered 8, after V lost 5 bases and J lost 8 bases. The CDR3 sequence is CASSTGGGLGYTF. As DNA, the CDR3 is TGTGCCAGCAGCACGGGAGGGGGCTTGGGCTACACCTTC.

V is TRBV7-9 and J is TRBJ2-1; D is unclear. The germline CDR1 and CDR2 sequences are SEHNR and FQNEAQ (reference sequence). CDR3 length equals 13 residues. With 3 bases removed from V and 8 bases from J, the gap between germline ends came to 11 bases. The CDR3 DNA reads TGTGCCAGCAGCTTCGCTGGCCTAGATGAGCAGTTCTTC. Residues: CASSFAGLDEQFF.

The chain has TRBV6-1 and TRBJ2-7, with D maybe TRBD1 (6 bases). Trimming removed 6 bases at V and 3 bases at J, with 12 bases between. The CDR3 loop spans 13 amino acids. Germline assignment: CDR1 MNHNS and CDR2 SASEGT. The CDR3 coding sequence is TGTGCCAGCAGCGAGGACAGACTCTACGAGCAGTACTTC. Translated: CASSEDRLYEQYF.

The chain joins TRBV9 to TRBJ1-6; D uncertain. The CDR3 has 14 residues. CDR1 SGDLS and CDR2 YYNGEE come from the germline V gene. V was pared by 0 bases and J by 9 bases, with 10 bases between. The CDR3 nucleotides are TGTGCCAGCAGCGTAGGCGAGTATTCTTCACCCCTCCACTTT. Protein sequence: CASSVGEYSSPLHF.

The chain carries TRBV7-2 and TRBJ1-3; D is ambiguous. V gave up 4 bases and J gave up 4 bases, with 14 bases separating them. The CDR3 consists of 15 residues. CDR1 is SGHTA and CDR2 is FQGNSA in the germline V gene. The chain's CDR3 is CASSSRRASGNTIYF. The CDR3 nucleotides are TGTGCCAGCAGCTCGAGGAGGGCTTCAGGAAACACCATATATTTT.

V usage is TRBV9 and J usage is TRBJ2-2, with D unclear. V was shortened by 0 bases and J by 3 bases, with 6 bases between the two germline ends. The CDR3 contains 14 residues. Germline-derived CDR1 and CDR2 are SGDLS and YYNGEE. In DNA, the CDR3 is TGTGCCAGCAGCGTAGAGGAGCACACCGGGGAGCTGTTTTTT. It yields the protein CASSVEEHTGELFF.

This chain links TRBV4-2 with TRBJ1-2; the D gene is possibly TRBD1 (5 bases). Germline loops: CDR1 LGHNA, CDR2 YNFKEQ. The CDR3 spans 15 residues. Trimming shortened V by 4 bases and J by 0 bases, and 12 bases separated the two germline ends. The CDR3 DNA follows: TGTGCCAGCAGCCCCCTTCAGGGTCCTAACTATGGCTACACCTTC. Its translation: CASSPLQGPNYGYTF.

Notes on this clone: The junction differs from germline at one of its ends, possibly a read error. J is TRBJ2-5 and V is TRBV7-7; no firm D call. The germline V gene has CDR1 SSHAT and CDR2 FNYEAQ (reference sequence). CDR3 size: 16 residues. The DNA of the CDR3 is TGTGCTAGCAGCTTAGCCCCCTTCGGCCAGGACGAGACCCAGTACTTC. Protein: CASSLAPFGQDETQYF.

The V gene is TRBV5-1, the J gene TRBJ1-2; 7 bases line up with TRBD1. CDR3 length: 14 residues. V was pared by 3 bases and J by 6 bases, with 8 bases of the junction left unmatched. CDR1 is SGHRS and CDR2 is YFSETQ in the germline V gene. CDR3 DNA: TGCGCCAGCAGCTCGGGACAGACTTGGGATGGCTACACCTTC. Protein: CASSSGQTWDGYTF. The full variable domain, with the rest looked up from reference TRBV5-1 and TRBJ1-2, is KAGVTQTPRYLIKTRGQQVTLSCSPISGHRSVSWYQQTPGQGLQFLFEYFSETQRNKGNFPGRFSGRQFSNSRSEMNVSTLELGDSALYLCASSSGQTWDGYTFGSGTRLTVV.

This chain uses TRBV7-9 with TRBJ1-1; no clear D gene. The CDR3 is made up of 13 amino acids. V lost 7 bases, J lost 0 bases, and 9 bases lay in between. The germline gives CDR1 SEHNR, CDR2 FQNEAQ (reference sequence). The CDR3 loop reads CASTRVMNTEAFF. CDR3 in DNA: TGTGCCAGCACCAGAGTCATGAACACTGAAGCTTTCTTT.

This chain uses TRBV4-3 with TRBJ2-3, with 10 bases identical to TRBD2. There are 17 residues in the CDR3. The V segment lost 2 bases and the J segment 0 bases; nucleotides outside the gene matches: 5. Germline CDR1 is LGHNA and CDR2 is YSLEER. The CDR3 sequence is CASSQSGGGQSTDTQYF. CDR3 sequence (DNA): TGCGCCAGCAGCCAAAGCGGGGGGGGACAGAGCACAGATACGCAGTATTTT.

This clone showed up just a few times. The chain links TRBV2 to TRBJ1-2, with a possible D match to TRBD1 (5 bases). The CDR3 covers 11 residues. Germline assignment: CDR1 SNHLY and CDR2 FYNNEI. Trimming took 7 bases from V and 6 from J, leaving 9 bases between them. The CDR3 nucleotides are TGTGCCAGCACTCCGACAGATGGCTACACCTTC. It encodes CASTPTDGYTF.

The chain links TRBV27 to TRBJ1-1, with 7 positions matching TRBD1. CDR1 MNHEY and CDR2 SMNVEV come from the germline V gene (reference sequence). CDR3 size: 14 residues. Germline trimming cut 6 bases from V and 2 bases from J; bases unmatched to any gene: 6. This CDR3 reads CASSKGQLNTEAFF. CDR3 DNA: TGTGCCAGCAGCAAGGGACAGCTAAACACTGAAGCTTTCTTT.

V and J are TRBV6-5 and TRBJ1-5, with 7 positions matching TRBD1. CDR3 length equals 16 residues. J was trimmed by 2 bases and V by 3 bases; bases with no gene match: 7. Germline CDR1 is MNHEY and CDR2 is SVGAGI. The CDR3 spells CASSYLKGTGNQPQHF. DNA of the CDR3: TGTGCCAGCAGTTATCTCAAGGGGACAGGCAATCAGCCCCAGCATTTT.

This chain uses TRBV5-1 with TRBJ2-7, with no clear D. The CDR3 spans 15 residues. Trimming took 0 bases from V and 0 from J, leaving 10 bases between them. Germline CDR1 and CDR2: SGHRS and YFSETQ. CDR3 in DNA: TGCGCCAGCAGCTTGGTCCCCGCTGACTCCTACGAGCAGTACTTC. Amino acid sequence: CASSLVPADSYEQYF.

The chain recombines TRBV2 with TRBJ2-3, with TRBD2 as a possible D gene (5 bases). CDR3 size: 17 residues. Trimming shortened V by 5 bases and J by 4 bases, and 22 bases separated the two germline ends. Germline loops: CDR1 SNHLY, CDR2 FYNNEI. The CDR3 loop reads CASSRRASLDMADTQYF. The CDR3 nucleotides read TGTGCCAGCAGTCGTCGGGCTAGCCTCGATATGGCAGATACGCAGTATTTT.

This clone occurred a few times. The chain employs TRBV7-2 and TRBJ1-1, with TRBD1 matching over 10 bases. Losses at the gene ends were 5 bases for V and 0 bases for J; bases not matched to a gene: 6. Germline loops: CDR1 SGHTA, CDR2 FQGNSA. This CDR3 has 16 amino acids. The CDR3 DNA reads TGTGCCAGCAGCCTTGACAGGGGGCCGATGAACACTGAAGCTTTCTTT. It specifies CASSLDRGPMNTEAFF.